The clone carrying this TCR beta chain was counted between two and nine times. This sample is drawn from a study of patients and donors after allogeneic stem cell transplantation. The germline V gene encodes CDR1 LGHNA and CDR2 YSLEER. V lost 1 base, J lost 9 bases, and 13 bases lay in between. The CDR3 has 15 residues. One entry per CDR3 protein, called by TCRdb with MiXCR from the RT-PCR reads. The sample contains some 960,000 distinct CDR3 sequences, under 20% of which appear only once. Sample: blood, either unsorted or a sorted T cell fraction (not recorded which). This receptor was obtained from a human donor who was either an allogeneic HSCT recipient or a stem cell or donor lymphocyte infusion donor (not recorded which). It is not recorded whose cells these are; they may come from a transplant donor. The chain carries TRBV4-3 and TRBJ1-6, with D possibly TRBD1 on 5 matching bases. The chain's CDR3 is CASSQVGGFRSPLHF. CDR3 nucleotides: TGCGCCAGCAGCCAAGTTGGGGGTTTTCGTTCACCCCTCCACTTT.